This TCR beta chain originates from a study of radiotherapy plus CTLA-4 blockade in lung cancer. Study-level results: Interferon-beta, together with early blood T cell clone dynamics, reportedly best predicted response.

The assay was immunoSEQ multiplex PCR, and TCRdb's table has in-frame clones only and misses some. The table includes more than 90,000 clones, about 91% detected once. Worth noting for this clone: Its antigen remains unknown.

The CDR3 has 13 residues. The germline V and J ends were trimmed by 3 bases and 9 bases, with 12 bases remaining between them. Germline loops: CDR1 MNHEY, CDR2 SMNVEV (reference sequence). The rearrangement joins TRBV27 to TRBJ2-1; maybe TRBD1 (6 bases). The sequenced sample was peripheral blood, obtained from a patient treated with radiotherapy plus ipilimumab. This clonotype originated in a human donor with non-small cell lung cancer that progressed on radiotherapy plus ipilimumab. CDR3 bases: TGTGCCAGCAGTTTCGACCCAGGGGTTGAGCAGTTCTTC. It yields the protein CASSFDPGVEQFF.